This TCR beta chain originates from a study of OX40 agonist ivuxolimab in advanced cancers. Profiling relied on immunoSEQ multiplex PCR, and the TCRdb table lists in-frame clones only, not all of them. The data contain more than 65,000 clones, less than 95% of them singletons. Germline V gives CDR1 SGHRS, CDR2 YFSETQ. This CDR3 has 15 amino acids. The V segment lost 5 bases and the J segment 0 bases; nucleotides outside the gene matches: 6. This sequence was found in an adult with an advanced solid tumor such as melanoma, head and neck, liver or kidney cancer. Sequencing was performed on CD4+ or CD8+ T cells sorted from blood, taken in a trial of the OX40 agonist ivuxolimab. This sequence joins TRBV5-1 and TRBJ2-3; TRBD2 matches 7 bases. Here the CDR3 reads CASRSSSGSTDTQYF. The CDR3 region has the DNA TGCGCCAGCAGATCCTCTAGCGGTAGCACAGATACGCAGTATTTT.